This T cell receptor (beta chain) appears in the sequencing data of a study of OX40 agonist ivuxolimab in advanced cancers. Profiled with immunoSEQ multiplex PCR; TCRdb holds only in-frame clones, not every one. Among roughly 77,000 clones listed, over 80% were seen once. CDR3 size: 13 residues. V was shortened by 5 bases and J by 2 bases, with 9 bases between the two germline ends. Per germline, CDR1 SGHTA and CDR2 FQGNSA. About this clone: Additional DNA sequences in this sample encode the identical CDR3.

The source was CD4+ or CD8+ T cells sorted from blood, collected in a trial of the OX40 agonist ivuxolimab. The TCR sequence derives from an adult with an advanced solid tumor such as melanoma, head and neck, liver or kidney cancer. V gene TRBV7-2 combines with J gene TRBJ1-2; D is unclear. The CDR3 nucleotides are TGTGCCAGCAGCCAAACAAGGAACTATGGCTACACCTTC. Amino acids: CASSQTRNYGYTF.